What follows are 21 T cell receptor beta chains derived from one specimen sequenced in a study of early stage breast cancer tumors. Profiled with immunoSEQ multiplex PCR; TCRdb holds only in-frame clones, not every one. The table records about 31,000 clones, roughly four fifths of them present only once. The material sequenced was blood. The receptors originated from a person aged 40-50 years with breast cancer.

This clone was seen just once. The CDR3 nucleotides read TGTGCCTGGAGGGGGGAAGCCCCGGGGCCCCAGCATTTT. Amino acid sequence: CAWRGEAPGPQHF. V and J are TRBV30 and TRBJ1-5; weak D call: TRBD1 (5 bases). The CDR3 runs to 13 residues. The V end lost 3 bases, the J end lost 9 bases, and 15 bases lay between the germline ends. Germline assignment: CDR1 GTSNPN and CDR2 SVGIG (reference sequence).

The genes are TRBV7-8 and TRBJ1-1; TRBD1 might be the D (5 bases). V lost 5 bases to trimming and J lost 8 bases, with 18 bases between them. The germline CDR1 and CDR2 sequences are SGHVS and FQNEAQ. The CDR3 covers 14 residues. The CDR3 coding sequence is TGTGCCAGCAGCGGAGTATTGGGGCTCATGGAAGCTTTCTTT. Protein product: CASSGVLGLMEAFF.

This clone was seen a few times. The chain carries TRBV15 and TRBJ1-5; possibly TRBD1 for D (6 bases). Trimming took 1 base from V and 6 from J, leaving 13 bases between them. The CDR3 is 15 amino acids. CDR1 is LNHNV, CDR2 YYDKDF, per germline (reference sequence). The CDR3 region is CATSRGNRAPQPQHF. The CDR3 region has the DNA TGTGCCACCAGCAGAGGGAACAGGGCTCCTCAGCCCCAGCATTTT.

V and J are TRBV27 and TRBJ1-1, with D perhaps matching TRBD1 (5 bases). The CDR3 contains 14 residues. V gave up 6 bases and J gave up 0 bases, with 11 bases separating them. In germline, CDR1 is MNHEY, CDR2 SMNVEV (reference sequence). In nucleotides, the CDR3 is TGTGCCAGCAGGGGGGGGGAAATGAACACTGAAGCTTTCTTT. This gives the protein CASRGGEMNTEAFF.

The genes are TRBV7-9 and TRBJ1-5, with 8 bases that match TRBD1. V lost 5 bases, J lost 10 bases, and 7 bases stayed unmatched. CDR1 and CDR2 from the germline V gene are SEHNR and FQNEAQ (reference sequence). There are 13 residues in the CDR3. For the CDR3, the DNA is TGTGCCAGCAGCACAGGGGGTGTATATCCCCAGCATTTT. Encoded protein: CASSTGGVYPQHF.

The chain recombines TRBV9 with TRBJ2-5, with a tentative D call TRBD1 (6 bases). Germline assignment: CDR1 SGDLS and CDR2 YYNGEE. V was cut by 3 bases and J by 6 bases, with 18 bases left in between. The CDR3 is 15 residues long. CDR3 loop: CASSADRTGLKTQYF. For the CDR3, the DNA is TGTGCCAGCAGCGCGGATCGAACAGGGCTAAAGACCCAGTACTTC.

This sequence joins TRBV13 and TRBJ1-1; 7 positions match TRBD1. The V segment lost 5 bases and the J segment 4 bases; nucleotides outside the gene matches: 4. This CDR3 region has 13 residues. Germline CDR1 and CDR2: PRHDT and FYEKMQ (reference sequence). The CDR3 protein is CASSRDSGTEAFF. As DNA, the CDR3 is TGTGCCAGCAGCAGGGACAGTGGCACTGAAGCTTTCTTT. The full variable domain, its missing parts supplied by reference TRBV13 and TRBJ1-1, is AAGVIQSPRHLIKEKRETATLKCYPIPRHDTVYWYQQGPGQDPQFLISFYEKMQSDKGSIPDRFSAQQFSDYHSELNMSSLELGDSALYFCASSRDSGTEAFFGQGTRLTVV.

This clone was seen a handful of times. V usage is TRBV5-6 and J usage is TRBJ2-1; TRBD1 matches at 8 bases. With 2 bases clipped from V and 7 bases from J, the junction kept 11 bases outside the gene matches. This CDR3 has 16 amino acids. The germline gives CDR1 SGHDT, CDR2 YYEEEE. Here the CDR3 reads CASSFRVRGQRNEQFF. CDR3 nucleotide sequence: TGTGCCAGCAGCTTTAGGGTCAGGGGGCAGCGGAATGAGCAGTTCTTC.

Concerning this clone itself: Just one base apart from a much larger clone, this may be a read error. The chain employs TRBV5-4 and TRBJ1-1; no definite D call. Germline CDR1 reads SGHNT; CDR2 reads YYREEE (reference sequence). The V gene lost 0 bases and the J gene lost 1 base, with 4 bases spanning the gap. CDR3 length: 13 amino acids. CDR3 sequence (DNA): TGTGCCAGCAGCTTGGGGGAGAACACTGAAGCTTTCTTT. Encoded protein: CASSLGENTEAFF.

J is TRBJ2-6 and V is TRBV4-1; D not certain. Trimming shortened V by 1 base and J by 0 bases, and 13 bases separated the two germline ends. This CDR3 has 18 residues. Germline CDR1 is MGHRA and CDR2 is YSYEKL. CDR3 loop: CASSQAERHSSGANVLTF. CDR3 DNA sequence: TGCGCCAGCAGCCAAGCCGAGAGACACAGCTCTGGGGCCAACGTCCTGACTTTC.

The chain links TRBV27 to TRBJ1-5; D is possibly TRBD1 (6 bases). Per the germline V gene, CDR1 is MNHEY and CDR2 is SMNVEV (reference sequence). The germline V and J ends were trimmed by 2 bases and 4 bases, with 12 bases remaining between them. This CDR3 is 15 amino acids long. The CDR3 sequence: CASSLDGDINQPQHF. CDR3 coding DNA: TGTGCCAGCAGTTTAGATGGGGACATAAATCAGCCCCAGCATTTT.

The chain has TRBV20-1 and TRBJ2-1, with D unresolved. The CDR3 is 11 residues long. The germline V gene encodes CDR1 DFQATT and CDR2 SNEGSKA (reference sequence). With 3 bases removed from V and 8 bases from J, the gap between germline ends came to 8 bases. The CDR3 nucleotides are TGCAGTGCTAGCCCCAGCCATGAGCAGTTCTTC. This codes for CSASPSHEQFF.

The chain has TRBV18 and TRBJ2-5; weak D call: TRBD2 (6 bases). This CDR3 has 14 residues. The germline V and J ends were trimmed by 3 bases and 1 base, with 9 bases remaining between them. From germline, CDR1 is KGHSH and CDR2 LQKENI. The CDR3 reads CASSPAGLQETQYF. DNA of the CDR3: TGTGCCAGCTCACCTGCGGGACTCCAAGAGACCCAGTACTTC.

CDR3 sequence reads: CASSVAAGGQPGELFF. In nucleotides, the CDR3 is TGTGCCAGCAGCGTAGCAGCGGGAGGGCAACCCGGGGAGCTGTTTTTT. J is TRBJ2-2 and V is TRBV9, with 10 bases lining up with TRBD2. Trimming cost V 0 bases and J 6 bases; bases outside gene matches: 5. Germline V gives CDR1 SGDLS, CDR2 YYNGEE. The length of the CDR3 is 16 residues.

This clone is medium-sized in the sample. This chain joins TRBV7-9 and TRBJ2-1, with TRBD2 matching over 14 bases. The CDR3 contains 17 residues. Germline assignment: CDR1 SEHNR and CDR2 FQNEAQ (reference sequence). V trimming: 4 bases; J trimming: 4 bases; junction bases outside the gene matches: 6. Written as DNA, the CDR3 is TGTGCCAGCAGCTCCGGGACTAGCGGGAGTGGGTACAATGAGCAGTTCTTC. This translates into CASSSGTSGSGYNEQFF. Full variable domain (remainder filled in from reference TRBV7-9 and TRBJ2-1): DTGVSQNPRHKITKRGQNVTFRCDPISEHNRLYWYRQTLGQGPEFLTYFQNEAQLEKSRLLSDRFSAERPKGSFSTLEIQRTEQGDSAMYLCASSSGTSGSGYNEQFFGPGTRLTVL.

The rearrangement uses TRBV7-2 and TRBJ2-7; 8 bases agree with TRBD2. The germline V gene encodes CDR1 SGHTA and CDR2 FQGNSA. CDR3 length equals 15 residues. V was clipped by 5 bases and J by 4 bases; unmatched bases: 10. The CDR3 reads CASSPGGTSGYEQYF. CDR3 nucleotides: TGTGCCAGCAGCCCCGGCGGGACTAGTGGTTACGAGCAGTACTTC.

The chain's CDR3 is CASSQVKYPSGAGELFF. CDR3 in DNA: TGCGCCAGCAGCCAAGTAAAATACCCTAGCGGAGCCGGGGAGCTGTTTTTT. The chain combines TRBV4-1 with TRBJ2-2; 7 nucleotides line up with TRBD2. The CDR3 extends over 17 amino acids. Germline assignment: CDR1 MGHRA and CDR2 YSYEKL. The V and J ends lost 1 base and 6 bases, in that order; junction bases with no gene match: 11.

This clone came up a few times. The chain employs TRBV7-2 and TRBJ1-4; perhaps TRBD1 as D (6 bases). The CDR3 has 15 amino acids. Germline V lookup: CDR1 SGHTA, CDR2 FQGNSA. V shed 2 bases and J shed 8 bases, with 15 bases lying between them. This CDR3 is CASSLSGGGREKLFF. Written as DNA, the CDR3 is TGTGCCAGCAGCTTAAGCGGGGGGGGCCGGGAAAAACTGTTTTTT.

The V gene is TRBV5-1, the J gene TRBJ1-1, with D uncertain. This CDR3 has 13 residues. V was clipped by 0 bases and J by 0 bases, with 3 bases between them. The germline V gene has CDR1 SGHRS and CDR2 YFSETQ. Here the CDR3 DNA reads TGCGCCAGCAGCTTGGGAATGAACACTGAAGCTTTCTTT. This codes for CASSLGMNTEAFF.

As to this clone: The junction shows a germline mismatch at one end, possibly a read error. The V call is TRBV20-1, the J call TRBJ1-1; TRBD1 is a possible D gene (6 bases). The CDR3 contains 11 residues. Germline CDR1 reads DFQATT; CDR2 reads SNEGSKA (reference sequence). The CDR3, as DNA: TGCAGTGCTAGAGAACGGGGGGGCGGCCTTTTT. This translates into CSARERGGGLF.

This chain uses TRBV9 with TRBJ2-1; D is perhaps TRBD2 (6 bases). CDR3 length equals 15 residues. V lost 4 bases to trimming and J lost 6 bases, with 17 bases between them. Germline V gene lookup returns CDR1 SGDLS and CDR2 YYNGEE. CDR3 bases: TGTGCCAGCAGCTTAGGTACTAGCTGGCCCAATGAGCAGTTCTTC. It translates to CASSLGTSWPNEQFF.